Described below is a single T cell receptor (beta chain) sequence and its context. The target antigen is unknown. Unfractionated whole blood served as the source for total RNA extraction. One entry per CDR3 protein results from TCRdb running MiXCR on the 5' RACE reads. The sample holds 95,000 to 120,000 distinct CDR3 sequences, around 20% seen once. This specimen belongs to a study of human T cells and chemical hapten exposure. Study-wide results and caveats: With DPC sensitization, TCRs exceeding 1 in 1000 frequency showed no change.

This clonotype was obtained from a human donor in good health.

This chain's CDR3 is CSVGLATQETQYF. CDR3 in DNA: TGCAGCGTGGGACTAGCGACCCAAGAGACCCAGTACTTC. The chain combines TRBV29-1 with TRBJ2-5; 10 positions match TRBD2. The CDR3 loop spans 13 amino acids. Germline CDR1 SQVTM, CDR2 ANQGSEA. V trimming: 6 bases; J trimming: 1 base; junction bases outside the gene matches: 2.